The 32 T cell receptor beta chains given below trace back to one sample, sequenced in a study of blood T cell repertoires in COVID-19. This table comes from immunoSEQ multiplex PCR, and its TCRdb copy is limited to in-frame clones, with some not included. The sample carries almost 350,000 clones, around 90% recorded once. Input material: peripheral blood. All receptors derive from a woman aged 55 to 70 with COVID-19, enrolled during active disease.

The genes are TRBV14 and TRBJ1-5; D is unresolved. The V and J ends lost 4 bases and 1 base respectively, with 5 bases between them. Germline V CDR1 and CDR2: SGHDN, FVKESK. The CDR3 totals 13 residues. The CDR3 region has the DNA TGTGCCAGCAGCCGTCTAAGCAATCAGCCCCAGCATTTT. The encoded protein is CASSRLSNQPQHF. The full variable domain, completed using reference TRBV14 and TRBJ1-5, is EAGVTQFPSHSVIEKGQTVTLRCDPISGHDNLYWYRRVMGKEIKFLLHFVKESKQDESGMPNNRFLAERTGGTYSTLKVQPAELEDSGVYFCASSRLSNQPQHFGDGTRLSIL.

This chain uses TRBV19 with TRBJ1-5, with 12 bases fitting TRBD1. Trimming cost V 6 bases and J 3 bases; bases outside gene matches: 9. Looked up from germline, CDR1 is LNHDA and CDR2 is SQIVND (reference sequence). The CDR3 extends over 17 amino acids. The CDR3 here is CASRDWDRGQLNQPQHF. The CDR3 nucleotides are TGTGCCAGTAGAGATTGGGACAGGGGGCAACTCAATCAGCCCCAGCATTTT.

J is TRBJ1-3 and V is TRBV18; no clear D. Germline CDR1 reads KGHSH; CDR2 reads LQKENI. CDR3 length: 15 residues. V was cut by 0 bases and J by 3 bases, with 9 bases left in between. The DNA for the CDR3 is TGTGCCAGCTCACCACCGGAGCTTAATGGAAACACCATATATTTT. Translating it yields CASSPPELNGNTIYF.

The chain has TRBV12-3 or TRBV12-4 and TRBJ1-2; D remains ambiguous. CDR3 size: 13 residues. The V gene lost 5 bases and the J gene lost 4 bases, with 11 bases spanning the gap. This CDR3 is CASSPWSGYGYTF. CDR3 DNA sequence: TGTGCCAGCAGTCCGTGGAGCGGCTATGGCTACACCTTC.

This chain links TRBV18 with TRBJ1-4; no firm D call. There are 13 residues in the CDR3. The germline gives CDR1 KGHSH, CDR2 LQKENI. The ends were cut back, 3 bases at V and 7 bases at J, with 9 bases in the middle. The CDR3 region is CASSPQEFEKLFF. The CDR3 nucleotides are TGTGCCAGCTCACCCCAGGAATTTGAAAAACTGTTTTTT.

The rearrangement links TRBV5-8 to TRBJ2-7, with 8 bases matching TRBD1. Germline V gene sequence: CDR1 SGHTS, CDR2 YDEGEE. The CDR3 runs 13 residues. With 6 bases clipped from V and 2 bases from J, the junction kept 4 bases outside the gene matches. In DNA, the CDR3 is TGTGCCAGCAACAGGGGGTTCCCCTACGAGCAGTACTTC. Translated, it gives CASNRGFPYEQYF.

The chain combines TRBV11-2 with TRBJ1-3; tentatively, D is TRBD1 (5 bases). CDR1 and CDR2 from the germline V gene are SGHAT and FQNNGV. This CDR3 has 15 residues. The germline V and J ends were trimmed by 3 bases and 0 bases, with 9 bases remaining between them. Written as DNA, the CDR3 is TGTGCCAGCAGCTTGGGGGGGTTCTCTGGAAACACCATATATTTT. Its translation: CASSLGGFSGNTIYF.

J is TRBJ2-2 and V is TRBV12-3 or TRBV12-4; D remains unclear. The CDR3 sequence is 12 residues long. V shed 7 bases and J shed 6 bases, with 9 bases lying between them. The CDR3 DNA is TGTGCCAGCACCTCTGGGCCCGGGGAGCTGTTTTTT. Translating gives CASTSGPGELFF.

The chain is built from TRBV2 and TRBJ2-2, with 8 bases fitting TRBD2. Trimming cost V 8 bases and J 1 base; bases outside gene matches: 3. Germline V gene data show CDR1 as SNHLY and CDR2 as FYNNEI. The CDR3 extends over 14 amino acids. This CDR3 is CASERGRNTGELFF. The CDR3 bases are TGTGCCAGCGAGCGGGGGAGGAACACCGGGGAGCTGTTTTTT.

The rearrangement links TRBV18 to TRBJ1-2, with D uncertain. In germline, CDR1 is KGHSH, CDR2 LQKENI. Deletions cut 3 bases from V and 0 bases from J, with 11 bases between. CDR3 length: 15 amino acids. The chain's CDR3 is CASSPSGEANYGYTF. CDR3 nucleotide sequence: TGTGCCAGCTCACCTTCGGGAGAAGCTAACTATGGCTACACCTTC.

This rearrangement joins TRBV12-5 to TRBJ1-3; TRBD1 matches at 8 bases. Germline CDR1 reads LGHNT; CDR2 reads FRNRAP. This CDR3 is built from 15 residues. J gave up 2 bases and V 4 bases, and 4 bases lay outside the gene matches. The chain's CDR3 is CASGSTQGAGNTIYF. CDR3 sequence (DNA): TGTGCTAGTGGTTCTACACAGGGGGCTGGAAACACCATATATTTT.

The chain employs TRBV11-3 and TRBJ1-1; D is uncertain. The CDR3 is 13 amino acids. Germline V CDR1 and CDR2: SGHNT, YENEEA. V was clipped by 5 bases and J by 7 bases, with 14 bases between them. The CDR3 DNA reads as TGTGCCAGCAGCCCTGCCGGTGGCGGTGAAGCTTTCTTT. Translating it yields CASSPAGGGEAFF. The full variable domain, in which reference TRBV11-3 and TRBJ1-1 provide the parts outside the CDR3, is EAGVVQSPRYKIIEKKQPVAFWCNPISGHNTLYWYLQNLGQGPELLIRYENEEAVDDSQLPKDRFSAERLKGVDSTLKIQPAELGDSAVYLCASSPAGGGEAFFGQGTRLTVV.

This chain joins TRBV5-1 and TRBJ1-3; 7 bases match TRBD1. CDR3 size: 16 residues. The V segment lost 1 base and the J segment 1 base; nucleotides outside the gene matches: 5. Germline values: CDR1 SGHRS, CDR2 YFSETQ. DNA of the CDR3: TGCGCCAGCAGCTTGACAGGGGTCATTTCTGGAAACACCATATATTTT. Translation: CASSLTGVISGNTIYF.

This chain joins TRBV3-1 (or the pseudogene TRBV3-2) and TRBJ1-3; D uncertain. Germline V gives CDR1 LGHDT, CDR2 YNNKEL (reference sequence). With 1 base removed from V and 3 bases from J, the gap between germline ends came to 10 bases. The CDR3 consists of 15 residues. CDR3 amino acids: CASSQVQNIGNTIYF. CDR3 DNA: TGTGCCAGCAGCCAAGTACAGAACATTGGAAACACCATATATTTT.

This clone occurred once. The chain recombines TRBV27 with TRBJ1-2; unclear D gene. The CDR3 sequence is 19 residues long. Germline CDR1 reads MNHEY; CDR2 reads SMNVEV (reference sequence). Trimming cost V 5 bases and J 4 bases, with 29 bases left between them. DNA for the CDR3: TGTGCCAGCAGTCCGCTTATACCCCTAACTAAAGGCTTTAGCTATGGCTACACCTTC. As protein: CASSPLIPLTKGFSYGYTF.

Comment on this clone: This sample also contains other DNA sequences that code for the same CDR3. J is TRBJ2-5 and V is TRBV6-5, with D possibly being TRBD2 (7 bases). Germline V lookup: CDR1 MNHEY, CDR2 SVGAGI. The CDR3 runs to 15 residues. V was shortened by 0 bases and J by 4 bases, with 12 bases between the two germline ends. CDR3 protein: CASSYSGGRGETQYF. The CDR3 DNA is TGTGCCAGCAGTTACTCCGGGGGGCGCGGAGAGACCCAGTACTTC.

On this clone: A much larger clone differs from this one at a single base, so this may be a read error. V gene TRBV15 combines with J gene TRBJ1-1, with D uncertain. V lost 5 bases to trimming and J lost 1 base, with 8 bases between them. This CDR3 contains 13 residues. CDR1 LNHNV and CDR2 YYDKDF come from the germline V gene (reference sequence). The DNA for the CDR3 is TGTGCCACCAGCTTAGGAGGGAACACTGAAGCTTTCTTT. Translated, it gives CATSLGGNTEAFF.

The chain employs TRBV6-6 and TRBJ1-1; possible D gene TRBD1, 6 bases. Germline V CDR1 and CDR2: MNHNY, SVGAGI (reference sequence). The CDR3 extends over 13 amino acids. V was clipped by 0 bases and J by 6 bases, with 8 bases between them. The CDR3 sequence: CASSYSQGSEAFF. The CDR3 DNA reads TGTGCCAGCAGTTACTCACAGGGCTCTGAAGCTTTCTTT.

The chain combines TRBV11-2 with TRBJ2-6, with TRBD1 as a possible D gene (6 bases). The V gene's germline CDR1 is SGHAT and CDR2 FQNNGV. This CDR3 region has 18 residues. Trimming took 6 bases from V and 0 from J, leaving 18 bases between them. The CDR3 nucleotides read TGTGCCAGCAGTCCCTACGGGACAACAGGCTCTGGGGCCAACGTCCTGACTTTC. The encoded protein is CASSPYGTTGSGANVLTF.

The chain uses TRBV7-3 and TRBJ2-3; possibly TRBD1 for D (5 bases). The CDR3 is made up of 15 amino acids. CDR1 is SGHTA, CDR2 FQGTGA, per germline. The V gene lost 5 bases and the J gene lost 2 bases, with 14 bases spanning the gap. CDR3 amino acids: CASSLQGQPTDTQYF. CDR3 in DNA: TGTGCCAGCAGCCTCCAGGGTCAACCCACAGATACGCAGTATTTT.

This chain links TRBV4-1 with TRBJ1-2; 10 bases agree with TRBD1. The CDR3 contains 15 residues. V shed 1 base and J 6 bases; nucleotides not matched to a gene: 5. Germline values: CDR1 MGHRA, CDR2 YSYEKL. The CDR3 DNA follows: TGCGCCAGCAGCCAAGGAATTGGGACAGGGGATGGCTACACCTTC. Translating gives CASSQGIGTGDGYTF.

This clone came up a few times. CDR3 nucleotides: TGTGCCAGCAGGTACAGGGAAACAACCTACGAGCAGTACTTC. This sequence encodes CASRYRETTYEQYF. The chain combines TRBV5-6 with TRBJ2-7; D might be TRBD1 (6 bases). CDR1 and CDR2 from the germline V gene are SGHDT and YYEEEE. The V end was cut by 5 bases, the J end by 2 bases, with 14 bases between. The CDR3 runs to 14 residues. The complete variable domain, with remaining parts taken from reference TRBV5-6 and TRBJ2-7, reads DAGVTQSPTHLIKTRGQQVTLRCSPKSGHDTVSWYQQALGQGPQFIFQYYEEEERQRGNFPDRFSGHQFPNYSSELNVNALLLGDSALYLCASRYRETTYEQYFGPGTRLTVT.

This rearrangement joins TRBV19 to TRBJ1-2; no firm D call. CDR3 size: 15 residues. V shed 6 bases and J shed 0 bases, with 14 bases lying between them. Germline V gives CDR1 LNHDA, CDR2 SQIVND (reference sequence). CDR3 coding DNA: TGTGCCAGTAGGGCAGGCCTCCAAGCTAACTATGGCTACACCTTC. Its translation is CASRAGLQANYGYTF.

The V gene is TRBV18, the J gene TRBJ2-3; D might be TRBD1 (5 bases). Germline V gene sequence: CDR1 KGHSH, CDR2 LQKENI. The CDR3 length is 13 residues. Trimming removed 6 bases at V and 1 base at J, with 8 bases between. CDR3 DNA sequence: TGTGCCAGCTCCTTAGGGGGCACAGATACGCAGTATTTT. It codes for CASSLGGTDTQYF.

This chain's CDR3 is CASSPPSGGNYEQYF. Written as DNA, the CDR3 is TGTGCCAGCAGCCCCCCTAGCGGGGGGAACTACGAGCAGTACTTC. The chain recombines TRBV7-2 with TRBJ2-7; 11 nucleotides match TRBD2. With V trimmed by 5 bases and J by 3 bases, 6 bases remained unmatched. The CDR3 sequence is 15 residues long. The germline CDR1 and CDR2 sequences are SGHTA and FQGNSA.

This chain links TRBV7-9 with TRBJ1-3; D call uncertain. The CDR3 sequence is 15 residues long. The V end was cut by 2 bases, the J end by 0 bases, with 8 bases between. Germline V CDR1 and CDR2: SEHNR, FQNEAQ (reference sequence). The chain's CDR3 is CASSLLQPSGNTIYF. CDR3 bases: TGTGCCAGCAGCTTATTACAGCCCTCTGGAAACACCATATATTTT.

V usage is TRBV7-8 and J usage is TRBJ1-5; maybe TRBD1 (6 bases). The V end lost 5 bases, the J end lost 11 bases, and 16 bases lay between the germline ends. This CDR3 is 13 amino acids long. The V gene's germline CDR1 is SGHVS and CDR2 FQNEAQ. The CDR3 DNA is TGTGCCAGCAGCGGAACAGGGAGGGAGTCCCAGCATTTT. Translation: CASSGTGRESQHF.

There are a few counts of this clone. The chain is built from TRBV3-1 (or the pseudogene TRBV3-2) and TRBJ2-2; D gene uncertain. The ends were cut back, 3 bases at V and 7 bases at J, with 12 bases in the middle. The germline CDR1 and CDR2 sequences are LGHDT and YNNKEL (reference sequence). CDR3 length equals 14 residues. The CDR3 DNA reads TGTGCCAGCAGCCAGGGCACCTACGGCGGGGAGCTGTTTTTT. It yields the protein CASSQGTYGGELFF.

The chain has TRBV27 and TRBJ1-5; D is uncertain. The V and J ends lost 2 bases and 0 bases respectively, with 11 bases between them. CDR3 length: 16 amino acids. The germline CDR1 and CDR2 sequences are MNHEY and SMNVEV (reference sequence). CDR3 amino acids: CASSLIGSYSNQPQHF. CDR3 coding DNA: TGTGCCAGCAGTTTAATAGGGAGTTATAGCAATCAGCCCCAGCATTTT.

This clone was detected once. V and J are TRBV6-5 and TRBJ1-2, with 8 bases lining up with TRBD1. The germline CDR1 and CDR2 sequences are MNHEY and SVGAGI. The V and J ends lost 6 bases and 4 bases, in that order; junction bases with no gene match: 4. This CDR3 is 13 amino acids long. CDR3 region: CASSPGGSYGYTF. The CDR3 DNA sequence: TGTGCCAGCAGCCCAGGGGGCAGCTATGGCTACACCTTC.

The V gene is TRBV6-5, the J gene TRBJ1-1, with D perhaps matching TRBD1 (6 bases). CDR1 and CDR2 from the germline V gene are MNHEY and SVGAGI. Trimming took 0 bases from V and 7 from J, leaving 12 bases between them. This CDR3 region has 14 residues. In DNA, the CDR3 is TGTGCCAGCAGTTACTCCAGGGGACCCTTTGAAGCTTTCTTT. It translates to CASSYSRGPFEAFF.

The chain recombines TRBV5-6 with TRBJ1-1; 8 nucleotides match TRBD1. J was trimmed by 0 bases and V by 3 bases; bases with no gene match: 1. The CDR3 totals 14 residues. Germline lookup yields CDR1 SGHDT and CDR2 YYEEEE. Here the CDR3 reads CASSWTGMNTEAFF. For the CDR3, the DNA is TGTGCCAGCAGCTGGACAGGGATGAACACTGAAGCTTTCTTT.